The 8 T cell receptor beta chains listed next were all sequenced from one sample in a study of cytomegalovirus exposure and HLA in healthy donors. In the PCR, 60 Vbeta and 13 Jbeta primers were used. The repertoire was sequenced with immunoSEQ multiplex PCR; TCRdb's copy has only in-frame clones and lacks some. Of about 80,000 clones listed, approximately 60% are singletons. The sequencing input was PBMCs. Every receptor here comes from a male donor in good health and CMV-seropositive.

The chain couples TRBV7-2 to TRBJ2-1, with D possibly being TRBD2 (6 bases). The germline CDR1 and CDR2 sequences are SGHTA and FQGNSA. V lost 1 base and J lost 13, with 11 bases in between. The CDR3 has 12 amino acids. The chain's CDR3 is CASSLDTGEQFF. CDR3 bases: TGTGCCAGCAGCTTAGATACGGGAGAACAGTTCTTC.

J is TRBJ2-5 and V is TRBV5-1; 11 bases match TRBD1. Trimming at V came to 7 bases and at J to 7 bases, leaving 6 bases not matched to a gene. The CDR3 has 13 amino acids. Germline-derived CDR1 and CDR2 are SGHRS and YFSETQ. CDR3 sequence (DNA): TGCGCCAGCGGCCTGGGACAGGGGGTGACCCAGTACTTC. Translated, it gives CASGLGQGVTQYF.

This clone was picked up a small number of times. The chain links TRBV9 to TRBJ2-1; 7 positions agree with TRBD1. J was trimmed by 6 bases and V by 0 bases; bases with no gene match: 6. The V gene's germline CDR1 is SGDLS and CDR2 YYNGEE. The CDR3 is 15 residues long. CDR3 bases: TGTGCCAGCAGCGTAGGAGGGACAGATCTCAATGAGCAGTTCTTC. Translation gives CASSVGGTDLNEQFF.

This sequence joins TRBV7-2 and TRBJ2-1, with 7 nucleotides matching TRBD1. The J segment lost 3 bases and the V segment lost 4 bases, leaving 3 bases of the junction unmatched. The CDR3 is made up of 14 amino acids. CDR1 SGHTA and CDR2 FQGNSA come from the germline V gene. Here the CDR3 reads CASSSDRVYNEQFF. For the CDR3, the DNA is TGTGCCAGCAGCTCAGACAGGGTCTACAATGAGCAGTTCTTC.

About this clone: One end of the junction is discordant with germline, which a read error may explain. The chain employs TRBV5-1 and TRBJ1-2; D remains unclear. Germline CDR1 reads SGHRS; CDR2 reads YFSETQ. The CDR3 loop spans 14 amino acids. The CDR3: CASSPKVAGIGYPF. The CDR3 DNA reads TGCGCCAGCAGCCCCAAGGTGGCGGGAATAGGCTACCCCTTC.

This CDR3 is CASSLFGGSGNQPQHF. In DNA, the CDR3 is TGTGCCAGCAGTTTATTCGGGGGGTCGGGAAATCAGCCCCAGCATTTT. This chain joins TRBV28 and TRBJ1-5, with D possibly matching TRBD1 (5 bases). The V and J ends lost 1 base and 4 bases respectively, with 14 bases between them. The CDR3 is 16 residues long. CDR1 MDHEN and CDR2 SYDVKM come from the germline V gene.

This chain connects TRBV12-1 to TRBJ2-5; the D call in the table, TRBD2, was not verified against the DNA. TRBV12-1 is recorded as a pseudogene. The CDR3 has 15 amino acids. The CDR3 here is CASSFSPPWEETQYF. Here the CDR3 DNA reads TGTGCCAGCAGCTTTTCCCCCCCCTGGGAGGAGACCCAGTACTTC.

Only a few counts were recorded for this clone. The genes are TRBV9 and TRBJ1-5; perhaps TRBD1 as D (5 bases). V was clipped by 0 bases and J by 1 base, with 8 bases between them. CDR3 length: 15 residues. CDR1 SGDLS and CDR2 YYNGEE come from the germline V gene. In DNA, the CDR3 is TGTGCCAGCAGCGTAGACAGGAGAAGCAATCAGCCCCAGCATTTT. This translates into CASSVDRRSNQPQHF.